This TCR beta chain is drawn from a study of OX40 agonist ivuxolimab in advanced cancers. Overall study results and limits: Normalized T-cell clonal expansion was also low in a subset of nonresponders. Antigen specificity was not determined for the expanded peripheral T cells.

Remarks on this clone: Its antigen remains unidentified.

With baseline, cycle 4 day 1, and cycle 7 day 1 as timepoints, blood was sampled. The repertoire was sequenced with immunoSEQ multiplex PCR; TCRdb's copy has only in-frame clones and lacks some. In the table there are roughly 70,000 clones, about 86% of which are singletons. Germline V gives CDR1 MNHEY, CDR2 SVGAGI. The length of the CDR3 is 13 residues. V lost 5 bases, J lost 0 bases, and 8 bases lay in between. This sequence originates from an adult with an advanced solid tumor such as melanoma, head and neck, liver or kidney cancer. This material consisted of CD4+ or CD8+ T cells sorted from blood, taken in a trial of the OX40 agonist ivuxolimab. The chain combines TRBV6-5 with TRBJ2-7; D remains ambiguous. The chain's CDR3 is CASSRAGSYEQYF. In DNA, the CDR3 is TGTGCCAGCAGTCGGGCCGGCTCCTACGAGCAGTACTTC.